This T cell receptor beta chain was recovered during a study of shared clonotypes between healthy human individuals. Study information: Aged between 18 and 49, the donors were a couple of women and three men.

The naive CD8 population came from CD45RO-negative cells selected for CCR7, without terminally differentiated effector memory CD45RA+ cells. The authors ran the assay at deep level. Here immunoSEQ multiplex PCR was the method, and the copy in TCRdb shows in-frame clones only, minus some. The top ten clones hold around 0.11% of a sample with around 620,000 clones, around 96% of them seen once. Sequencing was carried out using naive CD8+ T cells sorted from blood. This sequence was found in a woman aged 30 to 39 in good health.

DNA of the CDR3: TGTGCCAGCAGTGCCAGGGAGGAGAGCAATCAGCCCCAGCATTTT. This translates into CASSAREESNQPQHF. The chain has TRBV2 and TRBJ1-5; D perhaps matches TRBD1 (5 bases). Germline V gives CDR1 SNHLY, CDR2 FYNNEI. The CDR3 totals 15 residues. V shed 4 bases and J shed 1 base, with 11 bases lying between them.